This T cell receptor (beta chain) came from a study of tumor and adjacent non-tumor tissue in lung cancer. Study observations and caveats: Compared with tumor, normal lung showed significantly lower TCR diversity. Patients with more diverse tumor TCRs had worse survival.

The library came from three nested PCR rounds adapted from ARM-PCR protocols. TCRdb itself ran the multiplex PCR reads through MiXCR, one entry per CDR3 protein. Here the sample spans 55,000 to 75,000 distinct CDR3 sequences, 55% to 70% being singletons. V dropped 4 bases and J dropped 2 bases, with 19 bases sitting between them. The CDR3 covers 17 residues. CDR1 is SGHNT and CDR2 is YYREEE in the germline V gene (reference sequence). No cell sorting was done before RNA was extracted from the tissue. This clonotype came up many times. Its target is not known. The receptor was derived from a man aged 45-60 years with non-small cell lung cancer. The sequenced sample consisted of lung tumor tissue. The J gene is TRBJ1-3, the V gene TRBV5-4; unclear D gene. The CDR3 DNA follows: TGTGCCAGCAGCCTCAACGGGCTCGTCCCAACTGGAAACACCATATATTTT. It translates to CASSLNGLVPTGNTIYF.